Each of the 6 T cell receptor beta chains below was sequenced from the same sample in a study of T cell repertoires in cytomegalovirus infection. From the reads, TCRdb called clonotypes with MiXCR, one entry per CDR3 protein. The data hold 50,000 to 55,000 distinct CDR3 sequences, with roughly 20% observed a single time. These receptors have no identified antigens. The source was CD8+ T cells from cultured PBMCs, collected from culture after CMV antigen stimulation. These receptors originate from a human donor in good health (CMV status not recorded). Some clones in this sample may be carry-over from other donors' samples.

This clonotype was observed a handful of times. This chain joins TRBV7-9 and TRBJ2-1, with no clear D. The CDR3 is 12 amino acids. V lost 5 bases, J lost 5 bases, and 7 bases lay in between. The germline gives CDR1 SEHNR, CDR2 FQNEAQ (reference sequence). This CDR3 reads CASSDHNNEQFF. CDR3 DNA: TGTGCCAGCAGCGACCACAACAATGAGCAGTTCTTC.

This clonotype appeared a few times. The chain carries TRBV7-2 and TRBJ2-7; 10 bases fit TRBD1. V was pared by 1 base and J by 2 bases, with 2 bases of the junction left unmatched. The CDR3 contains 15 residues. Germline-derived CDR1 and CDR2 are SGHTA and FQGNSA. Written as DNA, the CDR3 is TGTGCCAGCAGCTTAGGTGGGACAGGGGCCTACGAGCAGTACTTC. It encodes CASSLGGTGAYEQYF.

This chain links TRBV30 with TRBJ1-4, with TRBD1 as a possible D gene (5 bases). Germline V gene sequence: CDR1 GTSNPN, CDR2 SVGIG (reference sequence). Deletions cut 8 bases from V and 6 bases from J, with 19 bases between. The CDR3 is 14 residues long. The CDR3 sequence is CAGGVAGLDEKLFF. CDR3 sequence (DNA): TGTGCCGGAGGGGTGGCGGGGCTCGATGAAAAACTGTTTTTT.

This clonotype was detected once. The chain joins TRBV7-9 to TRBJ1-1; 7 bases agree with TRBD1. V lost 1 base and J lost 2; bases outside the gene matches: 19. From germline, CDR1 is SEHNR and CDR2 FQNEAQ (reference sequence). The CDR3 totals 20 residues. Here the CDR3 reads CASSLELGQETFSGNTEAFF. CDR3 bases: TGTGCCAGCAGCTTAGAGCTCGGACAGGAGACTTTTTCGGGTAACACTGAAGCTTTCTTT.

This clonotype was seen a handful of times. V and J are TRBV6-6 and TRBJ1-2, with a tentative D call TRBD1 (5 bases). This CDR3 region has 15 residues. Germline values: CDR1 MNHNY, CDR2 SVGAGI (reference sequence). Trimming removed 0 bases at V and 8 bases at J, with 16 bases between. The CDR3 DNA sequence: TGTGCCAGCAGTTACTCGGAGACAGTCTTTGAAGGCTACACCTTC. Amino acids: CASSYSETVFEGYTF.

This clonotype was seen many times. This rearrangement joins TRBV6-2 or TRBV6-3 to TRBJ2-7; D not certain. CDR1 and CDR2 from the germline V gene are MNHEY and SVGEGT. The CDR3 is 14 amino acids. The V end lost 2 bases, the J end lost 3 bases, and 11 bases lay between the germline ends. The CDR3 protein is CASSYGWANYEQYF. For the CDR3, the DNA is TGTGCCAGCAGTTACGGTTGGGCGAACTACGAGCAGTACTTC.